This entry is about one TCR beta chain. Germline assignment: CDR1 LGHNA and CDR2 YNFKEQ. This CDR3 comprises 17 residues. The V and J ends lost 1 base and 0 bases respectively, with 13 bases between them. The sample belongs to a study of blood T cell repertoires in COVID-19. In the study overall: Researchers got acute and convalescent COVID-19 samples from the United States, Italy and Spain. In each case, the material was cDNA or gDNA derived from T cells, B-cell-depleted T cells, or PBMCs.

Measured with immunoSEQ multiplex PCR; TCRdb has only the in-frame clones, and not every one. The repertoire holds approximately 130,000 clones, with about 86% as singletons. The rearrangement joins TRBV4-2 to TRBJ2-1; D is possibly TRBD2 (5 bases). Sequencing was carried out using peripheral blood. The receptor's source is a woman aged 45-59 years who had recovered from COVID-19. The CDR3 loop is CASSQVPTRASYNEQFF. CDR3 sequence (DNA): TGTGCCAGCAGCCAAGTCCCTACGCGGGCCTCCTACAATGAGCAGTTCTTC.